This T cell receptor beta chain was captured in a study of CD8 T cells in ankylosing spondylitis. Study-level findings and limits: The study looked at matched synovial fluid samples from ankylosing spondylitis patients. Disease-linked clones were reported to be significantly enriched there. Typical of ankylosing spondylitis blood, it appeared, was a TCR beta motif of 7 or 8 highly homologous variants.

V shed 4 bases, J shed 5 bases, and the junction held 9 bases outside the gene matches. Looked up from germline, CDR1 is KGHSH and CDR2 is LQKENI. CDR3 length: 15 amino acids. Note on this clonotype: The target antigen is unknown.

The TCR beta libraries were generated through quantitative 5'-RACE incorporating molecular barcodes. TCRdb itself ran the 5' RACE reads through MiXCR, one entry per CDR3 protein. The sample yields about 390,000 distinct CDR3 sequences, about a fifth seen once. Source material: blood, either unsorted or a sorted T cell fraction (not recorded which). The V and J genes are TRBV18 and TRBJ2-5; 8 nucleotides line up with TRBD2. This sequence originates from a male donor with ankylosing spondylitis. The CDR3 spells CASSLVSGTPETQYF. The CDR3 DNA follows: TGTGCCAGCTCACTAGTTAGCGGGACCCCCGAGACCCAGTACTTC.